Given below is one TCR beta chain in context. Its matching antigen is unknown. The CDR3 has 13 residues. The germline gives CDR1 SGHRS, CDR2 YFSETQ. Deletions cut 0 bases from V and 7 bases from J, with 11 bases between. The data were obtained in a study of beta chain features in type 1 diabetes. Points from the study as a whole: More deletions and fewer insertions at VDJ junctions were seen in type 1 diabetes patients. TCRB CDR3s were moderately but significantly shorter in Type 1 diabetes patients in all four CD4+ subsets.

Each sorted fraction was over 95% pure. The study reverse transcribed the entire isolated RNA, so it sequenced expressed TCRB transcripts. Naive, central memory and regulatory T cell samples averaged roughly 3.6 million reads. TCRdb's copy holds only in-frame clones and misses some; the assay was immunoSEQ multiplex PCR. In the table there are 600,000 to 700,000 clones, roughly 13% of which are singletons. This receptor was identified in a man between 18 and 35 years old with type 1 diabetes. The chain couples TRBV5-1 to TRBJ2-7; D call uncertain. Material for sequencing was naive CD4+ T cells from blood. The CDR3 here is CASSLALTLEQYF. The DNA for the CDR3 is TGCGCCAGCAGCTTGGCCCTGACGCTGGAGCAGTACTTC. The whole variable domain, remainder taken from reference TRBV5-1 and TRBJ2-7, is KAGVTQTPRYLIKTRGQQVTLSCSPISGHRSVSWYQQTPGQGLQFLFEYFSETQRNKGNFPGRFSGRQFSNSRSEMNVSTLELGDSALYLCASSLALTLEQYFGPGTRLTVT.